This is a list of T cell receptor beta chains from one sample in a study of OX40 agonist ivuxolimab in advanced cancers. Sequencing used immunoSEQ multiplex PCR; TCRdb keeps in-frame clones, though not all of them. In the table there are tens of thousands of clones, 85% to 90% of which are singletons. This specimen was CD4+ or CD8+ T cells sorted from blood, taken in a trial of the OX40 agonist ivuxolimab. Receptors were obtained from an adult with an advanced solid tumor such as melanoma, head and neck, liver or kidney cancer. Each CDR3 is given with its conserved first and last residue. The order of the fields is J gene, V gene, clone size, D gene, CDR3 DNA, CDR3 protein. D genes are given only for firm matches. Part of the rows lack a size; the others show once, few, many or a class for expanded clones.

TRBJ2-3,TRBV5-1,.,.,TGCGCCAGCAGCCCCGGGCCTGGGAATTCAGATACGCAGTATTTT,CASSPGPGNSDTQYF
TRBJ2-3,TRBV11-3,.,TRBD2,TGTGCCAGCAGCCCTACTAGCGGGAGACTAGGTACGCAGTATTTT,CASSPTSGRLGTQYF
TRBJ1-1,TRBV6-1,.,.,TGTGCCAGCTCTAAAAAGGGGACTGAAGCTTTCTTT,CASSKKGTEAFF
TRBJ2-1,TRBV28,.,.,TGTGCCAGCAGTTTAAGAAGGGCAGGAACGTTCTTC,CASSLRRAGTFF
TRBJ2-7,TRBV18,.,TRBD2,TGTGCCAGCTCAATAAGACTAGCGGGCCTCTACGAGCAGTACTTC,CASSIRLAGLYEQYF
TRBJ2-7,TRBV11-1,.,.,TGTGCCAGCCACCCGGCTAGCTCCCAACCCTACGAGCAGTACTTC,CASHPASSQPYEQYF
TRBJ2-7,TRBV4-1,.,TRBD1,TGCGCCAGCAGCCGATCGATTTGGACAGGAAGCTCCTACGAGCAGTACTTC,CASSRSIWTGSSYEQYF
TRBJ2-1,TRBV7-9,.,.,TGTGCCAGCAGCCCCCCAGGTGACTCCTACAATGAGCAGTTCTTC,CASSPPGDSYNEQFF
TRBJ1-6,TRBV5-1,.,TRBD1,TGCGCCAGCAGCAAGGGACAGGGGGATTCACCCCTCCACTTT,CASSKGQGDSPLHF
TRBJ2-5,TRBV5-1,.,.,TGCGCCAGCAGCTTCGGACAGTCCCAAGAGACCCAGTACTTC,CASSFGQSQETQYF
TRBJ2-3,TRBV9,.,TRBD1,TGTGCCAGCAGCGTAGCCCCCACAGGGGTCTCTGACACAGATACGCAGTATTTT,CASSVAPTGVSDTDTQYF
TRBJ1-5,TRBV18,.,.,TGTGCCAGCTCACCGGGGTATACCCAGCCCCAGCATTTT,CASSPGYTQPQHF
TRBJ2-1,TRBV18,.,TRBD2,TGTGCCAGCTCACCAGCTAGCGGGAGTCGCTATGAGCAGTTCTTC,CASSPASGSRYEQFF
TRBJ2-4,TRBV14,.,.,TGTGCCAGCAGCCAAGATGACCCTACAGGGACCAAAAACATTCAGTACTTC,CASSQDDPTGTKNIQYF
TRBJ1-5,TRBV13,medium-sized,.,TGTGCCAGCAGCTTAGGACAGTCTCAGCCCCAGCATTTT,CASSLGQSQPQHF
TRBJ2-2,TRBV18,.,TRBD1,TGTGCCAGCTCACCACCTCGCCGGACAGGGGATGAGAAGATGTTTTTT,CASSPPRRTGDEKMFF
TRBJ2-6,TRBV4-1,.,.,TGCGCCAGCAGCCAAGGGGTCTCTGGGGCCAACGTCCTGACTTTC,CASSQGVSGANVLTF